This T cell receptor beta chain was recorded in a study of shared clonotypes between healthy human individuals. Study background: Three plates each covered CD4 naive and memory; CD8 naive two, CD8 memory one. Findings of the study overall: The small donor group covered limited genetic and exposure diversity. It was only blood that was sampled, and tissue repertoires likely differ.

The CDR3 runs 16 residues. Trimming shortened V by 3 bases and J by 6 bases, and 17 bases separated the two germline ends. Germline CDR1 reads MDHEN; CDR2 reads SYDVKM. For this clone: Antigen: not known.

Under the authors' procedure: ImmunoSEQ output held junction-only sequences without quality scores, so filtering differed. Only in-frame clones appear in the TCRdb table, and some are missing; sequencing was by immunoSEQ multiplex PCR. V and J calls and clone size come straight from that table; D and trimming were deduced from the DNA. Of around 600,000 clones in the sample, 97% were seen once. The material sequenced was naive CD4+ T cells sorted from blood. Subset defined: CD45RA+ positively selected. The clonotype originates from a woman in her 30s in good health. The rearrangement uses TRBV28 and TRBJ2-2, with D maybe TRBD2 (6 bases). Written as DNA, the CDR3 is TGTGCCAGCAGTTTTCACGGGAGTTTCAGAGCCGGGGAGCTGTTTTTT. Translation gives CASSFHGSFRAGELFF.